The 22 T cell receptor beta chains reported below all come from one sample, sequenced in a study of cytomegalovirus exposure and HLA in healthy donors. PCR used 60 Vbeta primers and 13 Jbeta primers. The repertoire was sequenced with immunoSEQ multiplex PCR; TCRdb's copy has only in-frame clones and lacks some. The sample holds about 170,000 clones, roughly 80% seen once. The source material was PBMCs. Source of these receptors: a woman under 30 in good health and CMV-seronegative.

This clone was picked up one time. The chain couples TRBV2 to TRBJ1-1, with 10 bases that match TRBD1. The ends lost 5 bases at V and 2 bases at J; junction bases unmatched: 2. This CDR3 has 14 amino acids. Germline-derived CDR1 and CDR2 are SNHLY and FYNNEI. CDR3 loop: CASSWDRGNTEAFF. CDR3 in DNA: TGTGCCAGCAGTTGGGACAGGGGTAACACTGAAGCTTTCTTT.

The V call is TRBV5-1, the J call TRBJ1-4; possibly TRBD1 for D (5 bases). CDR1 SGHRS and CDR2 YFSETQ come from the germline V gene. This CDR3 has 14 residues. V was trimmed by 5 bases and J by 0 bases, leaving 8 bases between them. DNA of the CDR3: TGCGCCAGCAGGGACACCGCAACTAATGAAAAACTGTTTTTT. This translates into CASRDTATNEKLFF.

The CDR3 region has the DNA TGTGCCAGCAGCCCGTTCGGGAGGGTGAAGGGAATGAACACTGAAGCTTTCTTT. Translating it yields CASSPFGRVKGMNTEAFF. The V gene is TRBV9, the J gene TRBJ1-1, with D uncertain. V dropped 4 bases and J dropped 0 bases, with 22 bases sitting between them. The germline gives CDR1 SGDLS, CDR2 YYNGEE. The CDR3 consists of 18 residues.

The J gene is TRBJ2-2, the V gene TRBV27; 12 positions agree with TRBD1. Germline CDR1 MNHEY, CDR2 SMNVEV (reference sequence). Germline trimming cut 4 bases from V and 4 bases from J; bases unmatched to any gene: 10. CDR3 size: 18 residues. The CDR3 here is CASSSRDRGRVGTGELFF. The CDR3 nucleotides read TGTGCCAGCAGTTCCCGGGACAGGGGGCGAGTGGGCACCGGGGAGCTGTTTTTT.

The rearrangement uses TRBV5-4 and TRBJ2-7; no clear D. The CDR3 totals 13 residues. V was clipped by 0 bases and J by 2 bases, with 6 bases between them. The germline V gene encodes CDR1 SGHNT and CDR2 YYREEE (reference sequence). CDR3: CASSLGLPYEQYF. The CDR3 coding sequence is TGTGCCAGCAGCTTGGGTCTACCCTACGAGCAGTACTTC.

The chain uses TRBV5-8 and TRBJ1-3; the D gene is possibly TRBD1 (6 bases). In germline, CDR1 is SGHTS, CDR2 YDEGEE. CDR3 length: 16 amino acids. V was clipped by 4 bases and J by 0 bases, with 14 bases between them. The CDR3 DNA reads TGTGCCAGCAGCCGGTGGACAGCGAGCTCTGGAAACACCATATATTTT. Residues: CASSRWTASSGNTIYF.

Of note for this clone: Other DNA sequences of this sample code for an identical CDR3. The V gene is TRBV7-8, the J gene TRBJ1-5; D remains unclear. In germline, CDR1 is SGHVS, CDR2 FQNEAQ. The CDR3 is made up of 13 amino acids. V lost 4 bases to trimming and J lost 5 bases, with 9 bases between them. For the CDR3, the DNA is TGTGCCAGCAGCTCCCTCCCGGATCAGCCCCAGCATTTT. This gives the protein CASSSLPDQPQHF.

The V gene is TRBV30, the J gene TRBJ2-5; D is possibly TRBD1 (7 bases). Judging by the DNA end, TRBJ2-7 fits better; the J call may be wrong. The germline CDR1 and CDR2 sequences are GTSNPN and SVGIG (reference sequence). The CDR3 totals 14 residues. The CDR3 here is CAWKSGGWTYEQYF. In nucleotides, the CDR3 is TGTGCCTGGAAATCAGGGGGGTGGACCTACGAGCAGTACTTC.

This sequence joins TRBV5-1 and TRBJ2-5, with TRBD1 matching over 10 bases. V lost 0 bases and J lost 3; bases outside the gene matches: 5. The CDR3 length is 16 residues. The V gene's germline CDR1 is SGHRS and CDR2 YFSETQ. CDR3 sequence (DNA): TGCGCCAGCAGCTTGGGCGGGACAGGGGTGGAAGAGACCCAGTACTTC. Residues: CASSLGGTGVEETQYF.

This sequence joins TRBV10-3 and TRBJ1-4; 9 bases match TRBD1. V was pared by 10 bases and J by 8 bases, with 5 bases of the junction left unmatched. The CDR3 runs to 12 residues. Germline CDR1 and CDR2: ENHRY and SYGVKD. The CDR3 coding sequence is TGTGCCAGCCGACAGGGGGAGGAAAAACTGTTTTTT. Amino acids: CASRQGEEKLFF.

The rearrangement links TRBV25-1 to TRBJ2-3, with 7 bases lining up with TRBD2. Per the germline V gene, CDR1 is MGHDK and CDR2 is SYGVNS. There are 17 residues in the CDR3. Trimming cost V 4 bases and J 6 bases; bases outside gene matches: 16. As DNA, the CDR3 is TGTGCCAGCAGTGTTTACGGGGGGACCCGATCAGGGGATACGCAGTATTTT. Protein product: CASSVYGGTRSGDTQYF. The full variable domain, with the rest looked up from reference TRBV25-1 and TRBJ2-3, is EADIYQTPRYLVIGTGKKITLECSQTMGHDKMYWYQQDPGMELHLIHYSYGVNSTEKGDLSSESTVSRIRTEHFPLTLESARPSHTSQYLCASSVYGGTRSGDTQYFGPGTRLTVL.

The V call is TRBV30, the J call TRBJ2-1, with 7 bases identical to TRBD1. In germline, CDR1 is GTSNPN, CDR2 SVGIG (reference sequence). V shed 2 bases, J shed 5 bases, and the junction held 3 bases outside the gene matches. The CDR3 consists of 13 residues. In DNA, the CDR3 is TGTGCCTGGAGTACCGGGACAGACAATGAGCAGTTCTTC. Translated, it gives CAWSTGTDNEQFF.

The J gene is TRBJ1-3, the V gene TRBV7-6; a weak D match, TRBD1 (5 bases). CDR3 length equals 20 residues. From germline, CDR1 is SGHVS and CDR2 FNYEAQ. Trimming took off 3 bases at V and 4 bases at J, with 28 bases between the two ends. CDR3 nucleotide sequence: TGTGCCAGCAGCTTTCAGGGTATGGCGAACATGGGTGTCGGGGGAAACACCATATATTTT. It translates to CASSFQGMANMGVGGNTIYF.

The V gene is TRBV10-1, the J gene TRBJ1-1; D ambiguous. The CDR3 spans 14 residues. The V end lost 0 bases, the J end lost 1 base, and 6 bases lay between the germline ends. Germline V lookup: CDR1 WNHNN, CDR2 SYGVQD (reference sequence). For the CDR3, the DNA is TGCGCCAGCAGTGAGTCCCCAGGGAACACTGAAGCTTTCTTT. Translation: CASSESPGNTEAFF.

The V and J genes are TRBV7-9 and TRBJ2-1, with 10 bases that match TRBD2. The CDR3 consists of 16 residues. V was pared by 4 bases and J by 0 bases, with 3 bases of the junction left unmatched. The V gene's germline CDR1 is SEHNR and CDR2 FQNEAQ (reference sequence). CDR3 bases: TGTGCCAGCAGCTCTACTAGCGGGACCTCCTACAATGAGCAGTTCTTC. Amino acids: CASSSTSGTSYNEQFF.

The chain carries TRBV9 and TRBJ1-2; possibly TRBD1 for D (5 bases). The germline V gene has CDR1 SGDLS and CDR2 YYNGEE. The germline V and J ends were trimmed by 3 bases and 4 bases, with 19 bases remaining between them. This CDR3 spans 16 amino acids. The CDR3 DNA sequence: TGTGCCAGCAGCGCCGACGGGAGACGGGACCCCTATGGCTACACCTTC. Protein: CASSADGRRDPYGYTF.

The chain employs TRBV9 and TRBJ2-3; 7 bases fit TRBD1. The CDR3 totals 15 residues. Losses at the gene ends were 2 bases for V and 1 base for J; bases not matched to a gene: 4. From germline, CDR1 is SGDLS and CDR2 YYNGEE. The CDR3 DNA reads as TGTGCCAGCAGCGTTTTCGGACAGGGCACAGATACGCAGTATTTT. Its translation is CASSVFGQGTDTQYF.

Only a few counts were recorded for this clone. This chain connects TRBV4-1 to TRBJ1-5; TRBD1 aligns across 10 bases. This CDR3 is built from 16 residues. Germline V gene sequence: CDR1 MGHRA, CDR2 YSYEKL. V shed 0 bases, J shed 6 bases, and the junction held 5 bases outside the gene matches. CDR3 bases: TGCGCCAGCAGCCAAGACGTGGGACAGGGGTTTCAGCCCCAGCATTTT. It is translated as CASSQDVGQGFQPQHF.

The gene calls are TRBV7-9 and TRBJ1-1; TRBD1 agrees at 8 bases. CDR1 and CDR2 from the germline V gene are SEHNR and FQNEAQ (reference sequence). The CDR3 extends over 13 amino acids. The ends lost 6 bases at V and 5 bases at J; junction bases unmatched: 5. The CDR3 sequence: CASSRTGGTEAFF. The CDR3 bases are TGTGCCAGCAGTCGTACAGGGGGGACTGAAGCTTTCTTT.

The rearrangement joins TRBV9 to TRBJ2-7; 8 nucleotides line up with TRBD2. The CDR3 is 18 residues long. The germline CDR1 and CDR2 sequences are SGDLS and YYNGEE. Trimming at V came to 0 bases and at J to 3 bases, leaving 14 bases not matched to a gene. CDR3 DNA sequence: TGTGCCAGCAGCGTAGATCTAGCGGGTCCGTCGCATCTCTACGAGCAGTACTTC. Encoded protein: CASSVDLAGPSHLYEQYF.

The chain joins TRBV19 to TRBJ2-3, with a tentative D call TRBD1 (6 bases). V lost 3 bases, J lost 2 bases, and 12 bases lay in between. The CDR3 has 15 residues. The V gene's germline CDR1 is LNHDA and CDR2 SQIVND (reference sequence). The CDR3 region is CASSIRQGNTDTQYF. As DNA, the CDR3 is TGTGCCAGTAGTATCCGGCAGGGGAACACAGATACGCAGTATTTT. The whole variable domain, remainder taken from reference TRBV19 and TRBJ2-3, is DGGITQSPKYLFRKEGQNVTLSCEQNLNHDAMYWYRQDPGQGLRLIYYSQIVNDFQKGDIAEGYSVSREKKESFPLTVTSAQKNPTAFYLCASSIRQGNTDTQYFGPGTRLTVL.

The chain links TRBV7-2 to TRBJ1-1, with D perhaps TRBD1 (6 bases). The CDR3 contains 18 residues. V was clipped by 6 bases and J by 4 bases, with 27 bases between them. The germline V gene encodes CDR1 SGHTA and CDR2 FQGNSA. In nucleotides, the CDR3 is TGTGCCAGCAGTTCGAGGGGGTTGTCAATTAGTTGGAGCACTGAAGCTTTCTTT. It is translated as CASSSRGLSISWSTEAFF.